This T cell receptor (beta chain) comes out of a study of cytomegalovirus exposure and HLA in healthy donors (TCRdb year 2017). With respect to the entire study: An earlier analysis of several hundred of the donors reported 276 Gb of sequence data and roughly 110 million unique TCR beta sequences from 150 million to 200 million T cells. All discovery cohort repertoires had been generated using a single sequencing platform. Besides the first cohort of roughly 700 subjects, a separate validation cohort made up of about 120 different subjects was used. A handful of DR-DQ haplotypes were handled as single units for association and clustering because linkage in the cohort was strong. Of the roughly 400 genotyped donors, over 70% fell in the genetic ancestry cluster associated with self-reported Caucasian donors. An earlier analysis of fewer than 750 of the donors used high-throughput TCR beta sequencing to judge whether each TCR beta V gene segment behaved as functional or pseudogenic. The T cell repertoires of 700 or so subjects were profiled by immunosequencing and related to cytomegalovirus serostatus. About 280 gigabases of sequencing data and around 80 million unique TCR sequences made up an early release that covered approximately 650 HLA-typed donors. Among 398 genotyped donors of the cohort, an average of around 240,000 unique TCR beta nucleotide sequences were sequenced per donor, around a sixth of them non-productive. In a later analysis, previously published TCR beta repertoires from 550 to 700 donors were re-analyzed and high-resolution HLA genotyping was added so that TCR occurrence patterns could be studied. The study combined high-throughput TCR immunosequencing, statistical association of individual TCRs with disease status, and machine learning to predict cytomegalovirus infection status. HLA typing included class I and class II loci at four-digit resolution. Donor age, sex, ethnicity and CMV serostatus were collected together with the repertoire data. The study aimed to test whether cataloging public T cell receptors could reveal signatures of past pathogen exposure. The number of typed donors differed by locus: about 620-640 for A, B, C, DRB1 and DQB1; 500 to 550 for DQA1; 606 for DPA1; and 450 to 480 for DPB1. Rather than drawing on any new phenotypic data, the later analysis identified candidate immune exposures from TCR beta sequences and the way those sequences occurred across donors. A later genetic analysis took genome-wide SNP genotypes for about 65% of the roughly 670 donors and used that subset as a discovery cohort.

The cohort consisted of fewer than 700 healthy bone marrow donors. At the time of sampling, all cohort members were nominally healthy, though unrecorded immune exposures were likely present. The donor was CMV seronegative and belonged to the group of approximately 320 seronegative cohort members. Each donor provided a peripheral blood sample, and peripheral blood mononuclear cells were used for TCR beta sequencing. The Qiagen DNeasy Blood Extraction Kit was used to extract genomic DNA from the blood cell samples. A remark on this clone: What this receptor recognizes is not known.

Taken from the germline V gene, the CDR1 and CDR2 loops are LGHNA and YNFKEQ. The CDR3 goes from the cysteine to the phenylalanine over 16 residues. CDR3 DNA only is kept here, 48 bases in frame from base 1. Trimming takes 1 base from V and 3 bases from J, and the germline ends sit 15 bases apart. On the study overall, not on this receptor specifically: A further reported finding was that TCR beta sequences accurately predicted the HLA-A and HLA-B alleles for most subjects in the first cohort. The only immune exposure information available for the cohort was CMV serostatus. In a later analysis, more than 15,000 TCR beta sequences were associated with specific HLA alleles at a false discovery rate of 0.05. The 87-base-pair reads could not distinguish some IMGT-functional V segments, including TRBV6-2 and TRBV6-3, so those segments were excluded. According to a later analysis, most CMV-associated TCR beta chains appeared to be HLA-restricted, and the HLA associations seemed to be driven largely by CMV exposure. The earlier analysis of approximately 590 of the donors excluded some 15 rarely observed V segments, including chromosome 9 orphons, because counts were too low. In a later genetic analysis, fewer N-insertions in productive TCRs were reported among donors in an Asian-associated ancestry cluster than the roughly 700-donor mean. In a later analysis, HLA-associated TCR beta chains were found to be more clonally expanded and to have lower generation probabilities than equally common non-associated chains. Linkage disequilibrium might explain the correlated functional status among segregating V segments, but an unknown experimental factor could not be ruled out. Because some donors lacked HLA typing at each locus, the association tests relied only on the typed subset. In a later analysis, several top co-occurrence clusters were reported to appear linked to parvovirus B19, influenza, CMV and Epstein-Barr virus. A cluster of highly shared sequence variants was judged likely to represent a technical artifact of the sequencing pipeline. When HLA alleles, especially DR and DQ, strongly co-occurred, attributing TCR associations to individual alleles was difficult. Cytomegalovirus status was reported to be diagnosed by the classifier with high specificity and sensitivity in both the original and validation cohorts. In a later genetic analysis, a missense DCLRE1C variant was associated with V-gene and J-gene trimming of TCR beta chains, and the association was replicated in an independent cohort. Roughly uniform sequencing depth across donors was assumed in presence/absence analyses, although this assumption may not hold. Only TCR beta chains were sequenced in this cohort, and the absence of alpha or paired-chain data limited detectable features. In a later analysis, the rate of TCR association differed among HLA loci, with DRB1 alleles having the most associated TCRs and HLA-C alleles having the fewest. In the study, some 180 TCR beta chains were listed as associated with cytomegalovirus. While some public TCRs were present in many individuals, most TCR sequences turned up only very rarely across donors. Three of the identified cytomegalovirus-associated TCR beta chains were confirmed in vitro to be specific for cytomegalovirus antigens. Broadly in line with IMGT annotations, most TCR beta V segments showed up in productive rearrangements about 87% or about 30% of the time in an earlier analysis of several hundred of the donors. It was suggested by the authors that the approach could potentially be generalized to other disease states and immunological phenotypes.

Library generation was performed with the immunoSEQ multiplex PCR assay. For the multiplex PCR, a mixture combining 60 forward primers for TCR Vbeta segments and 13 reverse primers for TCR Jbeta segments was used. A multiplex PCR assay on genomic DNA amplified the CDR3 region of rearranged TCR beta genes. The amplified TCR beta libraries were sequenced on the Illumina HiSeq System as 87-base-pair reads. The study's own analysis went as follows. Across the 700 or so repertoires, a later analysis counted 78 million or so unique TCR beta chains, about 10 million of which were shared by at least two donors. Raw reads were error-corrected and collapsed into unique sequences with a nearest-neighbor algorithm that merged closely related sequences to remove PCR and sequencing errors. Alignment of CDR3 sequences to IMGT reference sequences was used to assign V, D and J gene segments. For a sequence to be retained, at least a six-nucleotide match to both a V gene segment and a J gene segment was required. Rearrangements were classified as productive when the CDR3 lacked stop codons and remained in frame with V and J, and all other rearrangements were classified as non-productive. CDR3 was defined according to IMGT convention as the region running from the second conserved V-encoded cysteine to the conserved J-encoded phenylalanine. Sequences without an unambiguous match to a single V gene segment were excluded from the earlier analysis of 450 to 750 of the donors. In an earlier analysis of several hundred of the donors, a V segment was called functional when productive rearrangements were above 56.7%, and segregating when the standard deviation between donors exceeded 5%. A statistical classification framework was built for diagnosing cytomegalovirus status from the catalog of TCR beta chain sequences. V and J gene assignment, in a later analysis, came from comparing TCR nucleotide sequences with IMGT/GENE-DB human TR gene sequences. In a later analysis, CDR3 sequences and most-parsimonious VDJ recombination scenarios were assigned using the TCRdist pipeline. In a later analysis, every TCR beta chain was defined by the combination of its CDR3 amino acid sequence and its V-gene family, and reads without a unique V-gene family were dropped. To address suspected cross-contamination and a sequencing artifact, a later analysis removed a few hundred highly shared, low-generation-probability nucleotide sequences. A later analysis calculated a clonal expansion index for each public chain from normalized within-repertoire ranks of inferred template counts. Generation probabilities in a later analysis came from a VDJ recombination model fitted to out-of-frame rearrangements, and those results were checked against IGoR. In a later analysis, hypergeometric tests were used to score TCR-TCR, TCR-HLA and TCR-CMV co-occurrence, with a repertoire-size bias correction applied to TCR pairs. To estimate false discovery rates, a later analysis permuted the HLA or CMV assignments 20 times. In a later analysis, co-occurring TCRs were grouped with DBSCAN, and TCRdist sequence similarity was added when clustering was performed within HLA-allele-positive subsets. For co-occurrence clustering, repertoires with fewer than 30,000 or more than 120,000 public chains were excluded, along with five repertoires with anomalous nucleotide sharing. This is the immuneACCESS table as TCRdb keeps it, with only in-frame sequences that have V and J called. A part of the clones is gone; compared with another copy, unresolved V genes explain less than half, and the rest is unexplained. The V and J calls and clone size come from that table; D and trimming were worked out from the DNA. The table for this sample records tens of thousands of clones. The biggest ten clones account for approximately 1.1% of the sample.

This TCR came from a woman aged 30 to 39 in good health and CMV-seronegative. Recombination joined TRBV4-2 with TRBJ2-5; the D gene is possibly TRBD2, with 5 bases matching. Input material: PBMCs. The CDR3 sequence is CASSQGRARGEETQYF. The DNA sequence reads TGTGCCAGCAGCCAAGGAAGGGCCCGGGGAGAAGAGACCCAGTACTTC.